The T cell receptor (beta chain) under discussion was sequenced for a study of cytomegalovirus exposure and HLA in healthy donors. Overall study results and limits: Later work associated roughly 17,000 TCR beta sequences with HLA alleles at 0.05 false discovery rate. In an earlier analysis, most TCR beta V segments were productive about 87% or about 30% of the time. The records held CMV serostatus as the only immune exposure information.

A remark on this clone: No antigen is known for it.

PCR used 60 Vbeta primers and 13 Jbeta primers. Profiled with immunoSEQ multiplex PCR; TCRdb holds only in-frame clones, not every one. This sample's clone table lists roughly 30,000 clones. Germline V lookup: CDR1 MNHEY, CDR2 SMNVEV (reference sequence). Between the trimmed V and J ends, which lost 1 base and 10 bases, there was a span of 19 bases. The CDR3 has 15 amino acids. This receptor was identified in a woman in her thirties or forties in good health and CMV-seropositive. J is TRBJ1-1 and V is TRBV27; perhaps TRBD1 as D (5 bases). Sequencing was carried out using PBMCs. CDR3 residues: CASSLYPQIREGAFF. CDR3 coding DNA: TGTGCCAGCAGTTTATACCCCCAAATCAGGGAAGGAGCTTTCTTT.